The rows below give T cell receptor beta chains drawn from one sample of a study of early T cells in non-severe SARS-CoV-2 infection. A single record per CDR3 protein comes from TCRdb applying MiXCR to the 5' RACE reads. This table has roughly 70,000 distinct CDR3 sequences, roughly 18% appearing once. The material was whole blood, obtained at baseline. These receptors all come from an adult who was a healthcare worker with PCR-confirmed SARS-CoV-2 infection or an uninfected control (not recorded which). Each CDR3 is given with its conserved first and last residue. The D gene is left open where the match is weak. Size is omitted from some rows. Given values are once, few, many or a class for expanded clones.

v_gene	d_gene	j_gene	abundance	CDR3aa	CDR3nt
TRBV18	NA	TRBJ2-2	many	CASSSFSGPLAGELFF	TGTGCCAGCTCATCCTTTTCGGGACCCTTAGCCGGGGAGCTGTTTTTT
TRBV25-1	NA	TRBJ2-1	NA	CASSGGDPQNEQFF	TGTGCCAGCAGTGGGGGGGACCCCCAAAATGAGCAGTTCTTC
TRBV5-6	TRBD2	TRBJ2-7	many	CASSLAARYEQYF	TGTGCCAGCAGCCTAGCGGCCAGATACGAGCAGTACTTC
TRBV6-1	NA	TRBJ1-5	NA	CASSDEVWTNQPQHF	TGTGCCAGCAGTGATGAAGTGTGGACCAATCAGCCCCAGCATTTT
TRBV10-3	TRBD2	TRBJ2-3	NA	CATSGGKNTQYF	TGTGCCACTAGCGGGGGTAAAAATACGCAGTATTTT
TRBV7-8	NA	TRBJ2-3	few	CASSLLAQRPTNTDTQYF	TGTGCCAGCAGCTTGCTCGCTCAGCGACCAACCAACACAGATACGCAGTATTTT
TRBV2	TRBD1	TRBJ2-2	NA	CASRDPGTGNTGELFF	TGTGCCAGCAGAGATCCCGGGACAGGAAACACCGGGGAGCTGTTTTTT
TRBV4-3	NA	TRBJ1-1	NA	CASSQDGTEAFF	TGCGCCAGCAGCCAAGATGGTACTGAAGCTTTCTTT
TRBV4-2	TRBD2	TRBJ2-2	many	CASSQEGLAGVTGELFF	TGTGCCAGCAGCCAAGAGGGGCTAGCGGGAGTAACCGGGGAGCTGTTTTTT
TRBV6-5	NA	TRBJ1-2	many	CASSYYSGVNYGYTF	TGTGCCAGCAGTTACTACTCAGGGGTCAACTATGGCTACACCTTC
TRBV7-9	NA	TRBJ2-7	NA	CASSSGVGAYEQYF	TGTGCCAGCAGCTCCGGTGTAGGAGCCTACGAGCAGTACTTC
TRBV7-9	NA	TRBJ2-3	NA	CASSLAGTFGTDTQYF	TGTGCCAGCAGCTTAGCCGGGACATTCGGGACAGATACGCAGTATTTT
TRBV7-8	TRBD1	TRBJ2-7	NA	CASSLRQGNSYEQYF	TGTGCCAGCAGCCTAAGACAGGGAAACTCCTACGAGCAGTACTTC
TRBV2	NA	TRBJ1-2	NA	CASRQTNYGYTF	TGTGCCAGCAGGCAGACCAACTATGGCTACACCTTC
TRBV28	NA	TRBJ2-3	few	CASKNRGNTDTQYF	TGTGCCAGCAAAAACCGGGGGAACACAGATACGCAGTATTTT
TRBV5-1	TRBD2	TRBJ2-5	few	CASSRGLAGQETQYF	TGCGCCAGCAGCCGGGGACTAGCGGGGCAAGAGACCCAGTACTTC
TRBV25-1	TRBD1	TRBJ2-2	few	CASSERTGNTGELFF	TGTGCCAGCAGTGAGAGGACAGGGAACACCGGGGAGCTGTTTTTT
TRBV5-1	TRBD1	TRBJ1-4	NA	CASSKRTGGVEKLFF	TGCGCCAGCAGCAAGCGGACAGGGGGTGTTGAAAAACTGTTTTTT
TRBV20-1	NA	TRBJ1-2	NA	CSARVMGTGAKNYGYTF	TGCAGTGCTAGAGTGATGGGTACAGGCGCTAAAAACTATGGCTACACCTTC
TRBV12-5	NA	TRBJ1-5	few	CASGLVGDHQPQHF	TGTGCTAGTGGTTTGGTGGGTGATCATCAGCCCCAGCATTTT
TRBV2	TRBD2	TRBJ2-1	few	CASSQVAGDIFNEQFF	TGTGCCAGCAGCCAAGTAGCGGGGGATATTTTTAATGAGCAGTTCTTC
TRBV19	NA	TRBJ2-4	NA	CASRTTGDHIQYF	TGTGCCAGTAGAACCACAGGAGATCACATTCAGTACTTC
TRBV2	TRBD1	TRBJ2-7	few	CASSEDRGNEQYF	TGTGCCAGCAGTGAAGACAGGGGAAACGAGCAGTACTTC
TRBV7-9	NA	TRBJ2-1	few	CAAGRGNEQFF	TGTGCCGCGGGACGTGGCAATGAGCAGTTCTTC
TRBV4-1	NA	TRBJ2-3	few	CASSKALDSNRKTDTQYF	TGCGCCAGCAGCAAAGCCCTGGACAGCAACAGAAAAACAGATACGCAGTATTTT
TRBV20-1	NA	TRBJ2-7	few	CSARGLGGIYEQYF	TGCAGTGCTAGAGGGTTGGGGGGAATCTACGAGCAGTACTTC
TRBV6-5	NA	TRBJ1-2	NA	CASSYSQGTNYGYTF	TGTGCCAGCAGTTACTCGCAGGGAACTAACTATGGCTACACCTTC
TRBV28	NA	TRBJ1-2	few	CASRAGVHGYTF	TGTGCCAGCAGAGCAGGGGTTCATGGCTACACCTTC
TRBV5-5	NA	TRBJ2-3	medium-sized	CASSLRFDTQYF	TGTGCCAGCAGCTTGCGCTTTGATACGCAGTATTTT
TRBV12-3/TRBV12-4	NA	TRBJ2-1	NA	CASPREQFF	TGTGCCAGCCCCCGGGAGCAGTTCTTC
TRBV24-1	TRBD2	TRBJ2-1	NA	CATSDSLAVSYNEQFF	TGTGCCACCAGTGACTCCCTAGCGGTCTCCTACAATGAGCAGTTCTTC
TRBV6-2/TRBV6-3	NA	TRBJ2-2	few	CASSSRGYTGELFF	TGTGCCAGCAGTTCTCGCGGGTACACCGGGGAGCTGTTTTTT
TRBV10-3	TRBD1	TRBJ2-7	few	CAISETAGQGVPYEQYF	TGTGCCATCAGTGAGACGGCCGGACAGGGTGTACCCTACGAGCAGTACTTC
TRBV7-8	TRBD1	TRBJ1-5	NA	CASSLLDRGNQPQHF	TGTGCCAGCAGCTTACTGGACAGGGGAAATCAGCCCCAGCATTTT
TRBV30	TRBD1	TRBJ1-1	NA	CAWNRGHTEAFF	TGTGCCTGGAATAGGGGGCACACTGAAGCTTTCTTT
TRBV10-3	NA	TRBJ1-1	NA	CAISDTGKYTEAFF	TGTGCCATCAGTGACACAGGGAAGTACACTGAAGCTTTCTTT
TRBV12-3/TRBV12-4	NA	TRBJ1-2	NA	CASTRNRFYGYTF	TGTGCCAGCACCCGAAACAGATTCTATGGCTACACCTTC
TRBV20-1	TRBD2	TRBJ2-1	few	CSAISGTSGSISYNEQFF	TGCAGTGCTATCTCCGGGACTAGCGGGAGTATTTCCTACAATGAGCAGTTCTTC
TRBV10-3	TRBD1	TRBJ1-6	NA	CAISETGTGMNSPLHF	TGTGCCATCAGTGAGACAGGGACAGGAATGAATTCACCCCTCCACTTT
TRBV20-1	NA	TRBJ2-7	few	CSARAGFDEQYF	TGCAGTGCTAGGGCAGGTTTCGACGAGCAGTACTTC
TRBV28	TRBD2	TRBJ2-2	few	CASSYGLATGELFF	TGTGCCAGCAGCTACGGACTAGCGACCGGGGAGCTGTTTTTT
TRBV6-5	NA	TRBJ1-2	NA	CASSYSSGLTYGYTF	TGTGCCAGCAGTTACTCGAGTGGACTCACCTATGGCTACACCTTC
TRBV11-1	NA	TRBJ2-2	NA	CASSFAYGELFF	TGTGCCAGCAGCTTTGCTTACGGGGAGCTGTTTTTT
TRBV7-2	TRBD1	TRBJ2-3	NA	CASSSSPNRGLSTDTQYF	TGTGCCAGCAGCTCCTCCCCTAACAGGGGGCTAAGCACAGATACGCAGTATTTT
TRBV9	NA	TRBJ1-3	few	CASRGVTGNTIYF	TGTGCCAGCCGAGGGGTTACCGGAAACACCATATATTTT
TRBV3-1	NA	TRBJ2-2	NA	CASSQGSAVIGTGELFF	TGTGCCAGCAGCCAAGGATCGGCAGTCATAGGCACCGGGGAGCTGTTTTTT
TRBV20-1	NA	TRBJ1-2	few	CSAAKPGTNYGYTF	TGCAGTGCTGCCAAGCCCGGGACAAACTATGGCTACACCTTC
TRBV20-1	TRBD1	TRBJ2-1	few	CSARASTRGLEFF	TGCAGTGCTAGAGCCTCGACCAGGGGGCTGGAGTTCTTC
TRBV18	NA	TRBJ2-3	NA	CASSESPPPTDTQYF	TGTGCCAGCTCTGAGTCTCCACCCCCCACAGATACGCAGTATTTT
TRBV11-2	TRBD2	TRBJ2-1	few	CASSLRSGRGYNEQFF	TGTGCCAGCAGCTTAAGGAGCGGGAGAGGTTACAATGAGCAGTTCTTC
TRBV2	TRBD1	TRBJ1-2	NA	CASIRQGGNYGYTF	TGTGCCAGCATAAGACAGGGGGGAAACTATGGCTACACCTTC
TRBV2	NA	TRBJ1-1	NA	CASRAQAMNTEAFF	TGTGCCAGCAGGGCACAGGCCATGAACACTGAAGCTTTCTTT
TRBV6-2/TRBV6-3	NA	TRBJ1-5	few	CASSYPGVGGQPQHF	TGTGCCAGCAGTTACCCAGGCGTCGGTGGACAGCCCCAGCATTTT